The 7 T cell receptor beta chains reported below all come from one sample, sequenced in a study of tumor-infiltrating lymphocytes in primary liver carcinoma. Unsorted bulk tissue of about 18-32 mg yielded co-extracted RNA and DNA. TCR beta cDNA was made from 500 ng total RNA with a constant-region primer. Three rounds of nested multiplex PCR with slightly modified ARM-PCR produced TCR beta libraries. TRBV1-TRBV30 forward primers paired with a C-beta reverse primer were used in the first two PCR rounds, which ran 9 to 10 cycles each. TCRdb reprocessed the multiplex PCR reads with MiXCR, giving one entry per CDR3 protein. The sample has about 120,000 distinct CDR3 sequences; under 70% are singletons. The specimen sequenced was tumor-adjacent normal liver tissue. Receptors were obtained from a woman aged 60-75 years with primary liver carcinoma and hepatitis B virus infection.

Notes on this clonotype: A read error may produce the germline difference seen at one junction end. The CDR3 DNA follows: TGTGCCAGCAGTTTAGCGGGCAGGGCAAACACTGGGGAGCTGATTTTT. As protein: CASSLAGRANTGELIF. The rearrangement links TRBV12-3 or TRBV12-4 to TRBJ2-2; D may match TRBD1 or TRBD2 (5 bases each). This CDR3 is built from 16 residues.

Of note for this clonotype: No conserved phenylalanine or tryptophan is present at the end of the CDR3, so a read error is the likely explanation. CDR3: CASSLFPGSVYGYTS. DNA for the CDR3: TGTGCCAGCAGTTTGTTCCCTGGGAGCGTTTATGGCTACACCTCC. This chain uses TRBV12-3 or TRBV12-4 with TRBJ1-2; D is unclear. The CDR3 has 15 amino acids. V was cut by 3 bases and J by 5 bases, with 16 bases left in between.

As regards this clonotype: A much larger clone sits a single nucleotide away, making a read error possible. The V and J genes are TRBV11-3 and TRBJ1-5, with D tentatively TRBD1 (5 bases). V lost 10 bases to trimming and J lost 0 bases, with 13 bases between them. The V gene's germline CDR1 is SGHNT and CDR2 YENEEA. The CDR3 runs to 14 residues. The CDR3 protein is CANSDSYSNQPQHF. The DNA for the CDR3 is TGTGCCAACAGTGACAGCTATAGCAATCAGCCCCAGCATTTT.

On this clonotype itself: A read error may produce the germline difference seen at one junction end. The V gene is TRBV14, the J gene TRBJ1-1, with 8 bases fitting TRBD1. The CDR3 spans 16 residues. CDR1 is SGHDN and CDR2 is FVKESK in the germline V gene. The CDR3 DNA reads TGTGCCAGGAGCACTCACTTCAGGGGGCGAGGCACTGGAGCTTTCTTT. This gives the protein CARSTHFRGRGTGAFF. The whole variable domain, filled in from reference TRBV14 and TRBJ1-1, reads EAGVTQFPSHSVIEKGQTVTLRCDPISGHDNLYWYRRVMGKEIKFLLHFVKESKQDESGMPNNRFLAERTGGTYSTLKVQPAELEDSGVYFCARSTHFRGRGTGAFFGQGTRLTVV.

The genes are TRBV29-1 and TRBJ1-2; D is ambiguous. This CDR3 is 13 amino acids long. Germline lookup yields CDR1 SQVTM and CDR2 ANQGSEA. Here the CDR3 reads CNVERSGNYGYTF. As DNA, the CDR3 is TGCAATGTTGAAAGGAGCGGGAACTATGGCTACACCTTC. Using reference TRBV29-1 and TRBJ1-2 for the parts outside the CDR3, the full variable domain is SAVISQKPSRDICQRGTSLTIQCQVDSQVTMMFWYRQQPGQSLTLIATANQGSEATYESGFVIDKFPISRPNLTFSTLTVSNMSPEDSSIYLCNVERSGNYGYTFGSGTRLTVV.

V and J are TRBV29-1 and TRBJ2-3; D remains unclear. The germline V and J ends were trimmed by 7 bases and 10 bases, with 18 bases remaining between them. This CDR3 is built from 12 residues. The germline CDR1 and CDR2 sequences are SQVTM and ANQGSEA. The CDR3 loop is CSGMALDPAQYF. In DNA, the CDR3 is TGCAGCGGTATGGCACTGGACCCGGCGCAGTATTTT.

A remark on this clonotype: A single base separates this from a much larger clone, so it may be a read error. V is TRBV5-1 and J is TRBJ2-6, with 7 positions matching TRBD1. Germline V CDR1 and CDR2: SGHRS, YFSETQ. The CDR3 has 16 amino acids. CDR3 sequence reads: CASSLAGQAGDNVLTF. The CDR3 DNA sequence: TGCGCCAGCAGCTTGGCCGGACAGGCTGGGGACAACGTCCTGACTTTC.